Listed below are T cell receptor beta chains from one sample, sequenced in a study of T cells in Graves' hyperthyroidism and ophthalmopathy. A single record per CDR3 protein comes from TCRdb applying MiXCR to the multiplex PCR reads. Of a few hundred thousand distinct CDR3 sequences detected, around 14% appear once; the ten largest clones hold around 5.4%. The specimen was blood. Source of these receptors: a woman in her twenties or thirties with Graves' hyperthyroidism that later progressed to Graves' ophthalmopathy. The CDR3 runs from the conserved cysteine through the conserved F or W. Each record gives: D gene, J gene, CDR3 length, V gene, clone size, CDR3 protein, CDR3 DNA. The D gene is left open where the match is weak. For some rows the clone size is stated as once, few or many, or as a class when expanded; others skip it.

.,TRBJ2-7,14,TRBV7-9,.,CASSLSLVSYEQYF,TGTGCCAGCAGCTTAAGTCTAGTCTCCTACGAGCAGTACTTC
TRBD1,TRBJ1-1,12,TRBV6-1,many,CASSGTGIEAFF,TGTGCCAGCAGTGGGACAGGAATCGAAGCTTTCTTT
.,TRBJ2-7,14,TRBV6-2/TRBV6-3,few,CASSYEGDSYEQYF,TGTGCCAGCAGTTACGAGGGGGACTCCTACGAGCAGTACTTC
.,TRBJ2-5,13,TRBV11-2,many,CASSPPTEETQYF,TGTGCCAGCAGCCCGCCGACAGAAGAGACCCAGTACTTC
TRBD1,TRBJ1-6,16,TRBV6-1,many,CASSEAKTGVGSPLHF,TGTGCCAGCAGTGAGGCGAAGACAGGGGTGGGTTCACCCCTCCACTTT
TRBD2,TRBJ2-2,16,TRBV28,many,CASSFATSGKIGELFF,TGTGCCAGCAGTTTCGCGACTAGCGGGAAGATCGGGGAGCTGTTTTTT
.,TRBJ2-7,14,TRBV19,.,CAGSAGGSSYEQYF,TGTGCCGGTAGTGCAGGGGGGAGCTCCTACGAGCAGTACTTC
.,TRBJ1-1,14,TRBV30,.,CAWSGPGMNTEAFF,TGTGCCTGGAGCGGTCCAGGAATGAACACTGAAGCTTTCTTT
.,TRBJ1-5,17,TRBV20-1,many,CSAQQGEGAFLHQPQHF,TGCAGTGCACAGCAGGGCGAAGGGGCCTTCCTTCATCAGCCCCAGCATTTT
.,TRBJ1-2,15,TRBV9,many,CASSAPRAENYGYTF,TGTGCCAGCAGCGCTCCGAGGGCAGAGAACTATGGCTACACCTTC
TRBD2,TRBJ2-7,14,TRBV7-2,many,CASSFQREKYEQYF,TGTGCCAGCAGCTTCCAGCGGGAGAAGTACGAGCAGTACTTC
.,TRBJ2-7,14,TRBV14,many,CASSVDTYTYEQYF,TGTGCCAGCAGCGTGGACACCTACACCTACGAGCAGTACTTC
.,TRBJ1-6,14,TRBV27,many,CASWGYSYNSPLHF,TGTGCCAGCTGGGGGTACTCCTATAATTCACCCCTCCACTTT
TRBD2,TRBJ2-3,12,TRBV20-1,once,CSAGGAGDTQYF,TGCAGTGCGGGAGGGGCGGGAGATACGCAGTATTTT
.,TRBJ2-1,14,TRBV7-9,many,CASSSPRISDEQFF,TGTGCCAGCAGCTCCCCCCGCATTAGCGATGAGCAGTTCTTC
.,TRBJ2-7,13,TRBV6-1,many,CASSFGSSYEQYF,TGTGCCAGCAGTTTTGGCAGCTCCTACGAGCAGTACTTC
.,TRBJ2-7,13,TRBV24-1,many,CATSDSSTYEQYF,TGTGCCACCAGTGATTCTAGTACCTACGAGCAGTACTTC
TRBD1,TRBJ1-5,16,TRBV19,many,CASKSWGTGDNQPQHF,TGTGCCAGTAAATCTTGGGGGACAGGTGACAATCAGCCCCAGCATTTT
TRBD2,TRBJ2-3,16,TRBV3-1,many,CASSQEPLAGADTQYF,TGTGCCAGCAGCCAAGAACCACTAGCGGGAGCGGATACGCAGTATTTT
.,TRBJ1-5,16,TRBV28,few,CASSFLAFYSNQPQHF,TGTGCCAGCAGTTTTCTTGCGTTCTATAGCAATCAGCCCCAGCATTTT
.,TRBJ2-4,14,TRBV11-3,many,CASSRGAAKNIQYF,TGTGCCAGCAGCAGGGGGGCGGCCAAAAACATTCAGTACTTC
TRBD2,TRBJ2-1,13,TRBV29-1,many,CSVGGGFYNEQFF,TGCAGCGTTGGGGGGGGTTTCTACAATGAGCAGTTCTTC
.,TRBJ1-2,14,TRBV12-3/TRBV12-4,few,CTSNSGIAGYGYTF,TGTACCAGCAACTCCGGGATCGCGGGCTATGGCTACACCTTC
TRBD1,TRBJ1-4,15,TRBV6-1,few,CASTDRAATNEKLFF,TGTGCCAGCACAGACAGGGCTGCAACTAATGAAAAACTGTTTTTT
.,TRBJ2-4,14,TRBV20-1,many,CSARRQGSKNIQYF,TGCAGTGCTAGGAGACAAGGGTCCAAAAACATTCAGTACTTC
TRBD1,TRBJ1-5,15,TRBV29-1,many,CSVGGQGDSNQPQHF,TGCAGCGTCGGAGGACAGGGGGATAGCAATCAGCCCCAGCATTTT
.,TRBJ2-1,15,TRBV7-9,many,CASSLTGNRRGEQFF,TGTGCCAGCAGCTTAACCGGTAATAGGCGCGGTGAGCAGTTCTTC
.,TRBJ2-1,14,TRBV7-9,many,CASSSRGSYNEQFF,TGTGCCAGCAGCTCCCGGGGCTCCTACAATGAGCAGTTCTTC
.,TRBJ1-5,18,TRBV12-3/TRBV12-4,.,CASSPVDSWENSNQPQHF,TGTGCCAGCAGTCCCGTTGACAGTTGGGAAAATAGCAATCAGCCCCAGCATTTT
TRBD1,TRBJ1-5,15,TRBV11-2,many,CASSATGQHNQPQHF,TGTGCCAGCAGCGCGACAGGGCAGCACAATCAGCCCCAGCATTTT
.,TRBJ2-7,13,TRBV12-3/TRBV12-4,many,CASSLQQGNEQYF,TGTGCCAGCAGTCTACAACAGGGAAACGAGCAGTACTTC
TRBD1,TRBJ1-6,17,TRBV30,.,CAWSLHTRQGFASPLHF,TGTGCCTGGAGTCTCCATACCAGACAGGGCTTTGCTTCACCCCTCCACTTT
.,TRBJ2-3,14,TRBV12-3/TRBV12-4,many,CASSLRQGGDTQYF,TGTGCCAGCAGTCTGAGACAGGGAGGAGATACGCAGTATTTT
.,TRBJ2-6,16,TRBV7-3,.,CASSLWGTGGANVLTF,TGTGCCAGCAGCCTTTGGGGAACAGGTGGGGCCAACGTCCTGACTTTC
.,TRBJ2-1,20,TRBV11-3,many,CASSPSRSYGPRGGYNEQFF,TGTGCCAGCAGCCCTTCGAGGAGTTATGGGCCTCGGGGCGGGTACAATGAGCAGTTCTTC
.,TRBJ1-1,12,TRBV29-1,few,CSAHADSTEAFF,TGCAGCGCTCACGCGGACAGTACTGAAGCTTTCTTT
.,TRBJ1-3,18,TRBV19,few,CASSLAGTVVRSGNTIYF,TGTGCCAGTAGTCTAGCCGGGACCGTCGTGCGGTCTGGAAACACCATATATTTT
.,TRBJ1-2,14,TRBV14,.,CASSPARRLYGYTF,TGTGCCAGCAGCCCCGCCAGGCGTCTCTATGGCTACACCTTC
TRBD2,TRBJ2-2,16,TRBV12-3/TRBV12-4,many,CASSFHSGRGTGELFF,TGTGCCAGCAGTTTTCACAGCGGGAGGGGGACCGGGGAGCTGTTTTTT
.,TRBJ1-2,13,TRBV12-3/TRBV12-4,many,CASSKQDFYGYTF,TGTGCCAGCAGCAAACAAGACTTCTATGGCTACACCTTC
.,TRBJ2-1,13,TRBV18,few,CASSQNNQGEQFF,TGTGCCAGCTCACAAAATAACCAGGGGGAGCAGTTCTTC
TRBD1,TRBJ1-1,13,TRBV7-9,many,CASSLAQGAHAFF,TGTGCCAGCAGCTTAGCGCAGGGGGCGCATGCTTTCTTT
.,TRBJ2-5,11,TRBV29-1,many,CSFRGGETQYF,TGCAGCTTCAGGGGTGGAGAGACCCAGTACTTC